The present entry profiles one T cell receptor (beta chain) with its context. This CDR3 is 19 amino acids long. The germline V gene has CDR1 MNHEY and CDR2 SVGAGI. Losses at the gene ends were 3 bases for V and 0 bases for J; bases not matched to a gene: 8. An input of about 0.5 to 1 ug of RNA was subjected to reverse transcription using random hexamers. TCRdb used MiXCR to reprocess the immunoSEQ multiplex PCR reads, holding one entry per CDR3 protein. The sample includes 250,000 or so distinct CDR3 sequences, 93% of them seen just once. These data are taken from a study of CD8 T cells in Susac syndrome.

Input material: CD4+ T cells from PBMCs. The TCR comes from a human donor with multiple sclerosis. This chain joins TRBV6-5 and TRBJ2-6; 10 nucleotides match TRBD2. CDR3 DNA sequence: TGTGCCAGCAGTTATTTCGGACTAGCGGAGAACTCTGGGGCCAACGTCCTGACTTTC. Protein sequence: CASSYFGLAENSGANVLTF.